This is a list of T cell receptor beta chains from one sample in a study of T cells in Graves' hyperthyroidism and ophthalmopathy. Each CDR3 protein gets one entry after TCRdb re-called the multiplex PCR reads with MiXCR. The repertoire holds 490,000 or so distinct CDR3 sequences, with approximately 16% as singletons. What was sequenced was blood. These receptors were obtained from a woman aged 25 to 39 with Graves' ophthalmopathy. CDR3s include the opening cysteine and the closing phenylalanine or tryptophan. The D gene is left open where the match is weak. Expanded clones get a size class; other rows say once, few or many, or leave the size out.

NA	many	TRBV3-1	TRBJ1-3	CASSPQPISGNTIYF	TGTGCCAGCAGCCCGCAGCCGATCTCTGGAAACACCATATATTTT
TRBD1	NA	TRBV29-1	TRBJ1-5	CSVEGAGGQPQHF	TGCAGCGTTGAAGGGGCAGGGGGTCAGCCCCAGCATTTT
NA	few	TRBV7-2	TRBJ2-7	CASSALREQYF	TGTGCCAGCAGCGCCCTGAGGGAGCAGTACTTC
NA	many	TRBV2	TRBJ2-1	CASSDQGPHNEQFF	TGTGCCAGCAGTGACCAGGGTCCACACAATGAGCAGTTCTTC
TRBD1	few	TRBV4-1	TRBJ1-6	CASSQDPTGVGSPLHF	TGCGCCAGCAGCCAAGATCCGACAGGGGTAGGATCACCCCTCCACTTT
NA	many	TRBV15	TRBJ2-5	CATSSGPQETQYF	TGTGCCACCAGCAGCGGGCCCCAAGAGACCCAGTACTTC
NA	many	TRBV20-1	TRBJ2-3	CSVRDGGTDTQYF	TGCAGTGTCCGAGATGGAGGAACAGATACGCAGTATTTT
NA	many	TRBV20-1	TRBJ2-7	CSARSQEGRGEQYF	TGCAGTGCTAGATCCCAGGAGGGTAGAGGCGAGCAGTACTTC
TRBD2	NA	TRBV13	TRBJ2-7	CASSLDSGRAYEQYF	TGTGCCAGCAGCTTAGACAGCGGGAGGGCCTACGAGCAGTACTTC
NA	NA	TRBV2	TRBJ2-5	CASTSTSPALSRYF	TGTGCCAGCACGTCCACAAGCCCGGCCCTATCAAGGTACTTC
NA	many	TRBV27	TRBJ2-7	CASSFSGTFSYEQYF	TGTGCCAGCAGTTTCTCAGGGACCTTCTCCTACGAGCAGTACTTC
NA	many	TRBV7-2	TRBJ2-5	CATRKEETQYF	TGTGCCACCAGGAAAGAAGAGACCCAGTACTTC
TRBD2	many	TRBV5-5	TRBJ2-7	CASSFAGGSYEQYF	TGTGCCAGCAGCTTCGCGGGAGGGTCCTACGAGCAGTACTTC
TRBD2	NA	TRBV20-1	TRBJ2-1	CSARADPTSGRPPYNEQFF	TGCAGTGCTAGAGCTGACCCGACTAGCGGGAGGCCCCCTTACAATGAGCAGTTCTTC
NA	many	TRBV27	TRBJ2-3	CASRRGLPDTQYF	TGTGCCAGCAGGAGGGGCCTCCCAGATACGCAGTATTTT
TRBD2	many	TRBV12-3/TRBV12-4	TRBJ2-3	CASSPLSGLAGGGGHRDTQYF	TGTGCCAGCAGCCCTTTGTCGGGACTAGCGGGAGGCGGGGGGCACCGAGATACGCAGTATTTT
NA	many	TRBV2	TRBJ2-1	CASLREQHNEQFF	TGTGCCAGCCTCAGGGAGCAACACAATGAGCAGTTCTTC
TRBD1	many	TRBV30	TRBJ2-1	CAWGGQGSSYNEQFF	TGTGCCTGGGGCGGACAGGGGTCCTCCTACAATGAGCAGTTCTTC
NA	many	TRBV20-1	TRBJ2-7	CSATRGYEQYF	TGCAGTGCTACAAGGGGGTACGAGCAGTACTTC
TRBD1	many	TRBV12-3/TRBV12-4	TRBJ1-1	CASSLLGTDEAFF	TGTGCCAGCAGCCTGCTAGGGACAGATGAAGCTTTCTTT
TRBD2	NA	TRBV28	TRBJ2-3	CASSFVGRAGDTQYF	TGTGCCAGCAGTTTTGTCGGGAGGGCCGGGGATACGCAGTATTTT
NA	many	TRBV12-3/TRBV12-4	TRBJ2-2	CASTRGHTNTGELFF	TGTGCCAGCACCCGAGGCCACACGAACACCGGGGAGCTGTTTTTT
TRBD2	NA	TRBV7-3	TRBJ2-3	CASSPDSGRAAQYF	TGTGCCAGCAGCCCCGATAGCGGGAGGGCCGCGCAGTATTTT
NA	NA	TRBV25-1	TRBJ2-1	CASSPDLSYNEQFF	TGTGCCAGCAGTCCGGACCTCTCCTACAATGAGCAGTTCTTC
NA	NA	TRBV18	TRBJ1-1	CASSPGGGLDTEAFF	TGTGCCAGCTCCCCGGGGGGGGGCTTGGACACTGAAGCTTTCTTT
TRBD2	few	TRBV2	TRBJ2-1	CASGGLAGSNEQFF	TGTGCCAGCGGGGGACTAGCGGGTTCCAATGAGCAGTTCTTC
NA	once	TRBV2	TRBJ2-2	CASSATQDVYTGELFF	TGTGCCAGCAGTGCGACCCAGGACGTATACACCGGGGAGCTGTTTTTT
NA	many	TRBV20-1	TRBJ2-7	CSAAGQVTYEQYF	TGCAGTGCAGCGGGACAGGTAACCTACGAGCAGTACTTC
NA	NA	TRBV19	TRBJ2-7	CASSVLDSVIHEQYF	TGTGCCAGTAGTGTCCTAGACAGTGTTATCCACGAGCAGTACTTC
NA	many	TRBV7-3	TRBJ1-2	CASSTNSGYGYTF	TGTGCCAGCAGCACTAACAGCGGGTATGGCTACACCTTC
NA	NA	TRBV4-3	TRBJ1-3	CASSQDLLRSGNTIYF	TGCGCCAGCAGCCAGGACCTACTCCGCTCTGGAAACACCATATATTTT
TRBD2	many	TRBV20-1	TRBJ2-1	CSASTRGLSGRYNEQFF	TGCAGTGCTAGTACCCGAGGGCTTAGCGGGAGGTACAATGAGCAGTTCTTC
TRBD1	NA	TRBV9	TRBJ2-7	CASSVDYGTGATYEQYF	TGTGCCAGCAGCGTAGATTACGGGACAGGGGCAACCTACGAGCAGTACTTC
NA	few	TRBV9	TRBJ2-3	CASGDQPGHQGLDTQYF	TGTGCCAGCGGGGACCAACCGGGACACCAAGGTCTCGATACGCAGTATTTT
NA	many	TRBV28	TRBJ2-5	CASSRGGQETQYF	TGTGCCAGCAGTCGAGGAGGGCAAGAGACCCAGTACTTC
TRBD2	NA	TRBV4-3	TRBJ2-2	CASSQDLVGRGNTGELFF	TGCGCCAGCAGCCAAGATCTGGTCGGGAGGGGGAACACCGGGGAGCTGTTTTTT
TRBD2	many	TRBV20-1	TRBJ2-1	CSARAGTSGNEQFF	TGCAGTGCTAGAGCGGGGACTAGCGGAAATGAGCAGTTCTTC
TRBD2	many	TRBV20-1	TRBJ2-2	CSANSILAGETQGELFF	TGCAGTGCTAATTCGATACTAGCGGGAGAAACACAGGGGGAGCTGTTTTTT
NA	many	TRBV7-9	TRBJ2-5	CASSRTPRTQYF	TGTGCCAGCAGTCGAACCCCGCGGACCCAGTACTTC
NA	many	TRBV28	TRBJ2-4	CASSLRAGIGNIQYF	TGTGCCAGCAGTTTGCGGGCAGGGATCGGGAACATTCAGTACTTC
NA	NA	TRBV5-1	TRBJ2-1	CASSGPPVNNEQFF	TGTGCCAGCAGCGGCCCCCCAGTAAACAATGAGCAGTTCTTC
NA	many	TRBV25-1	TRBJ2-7	CASSDTTDRRASLYEQYF	TGTGCCAGCAGTGATACCACTGACCGCCGAGCATCCCTATACGAGCAGTACTTC
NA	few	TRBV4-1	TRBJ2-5	CASSQENPFETQYF	TGCGCCAGCAGCCAAGAGAACCCGTTTGAGACCCAGTACTTC
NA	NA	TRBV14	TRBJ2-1	CASRGRAPYNEQFF	TGTGCCAGCAGGGGCAGGGCCCCTTACAATGAGCAGTTCTTC
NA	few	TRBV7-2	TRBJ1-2	CASSPYRVLNYGYTF	TGTGCCAGCAGCCCATACAGGGTTCTGAACTATGGCTACACCTTC
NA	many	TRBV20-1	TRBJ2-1	CSARRDSPNEQFF	TGCAGTGCTCGCCGGGACTCTCCCAATGAGCAGTTCTTC
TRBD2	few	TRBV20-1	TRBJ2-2	CSAFSGSATGELFF	TGCAGTGCTTTTAGCGGGAGTGCCACCGGGGAGCTGTTTTTT
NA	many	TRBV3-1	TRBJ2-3	CASSQLLTATDTQYF	TGTGCCAGCAGCCAGCTATTGACTGCCACAGATACGCAGTATTTT
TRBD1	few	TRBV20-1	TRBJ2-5	CSAQQGAEETQYF	TGCAGTGCTCAACAGGGGGCGGAAGAGACCCAGTACTTC
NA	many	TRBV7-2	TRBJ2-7	CASSSRGDEQYF	TGTGCCAGCAGCTCAAGGGGGGACGAGCAGTACTTC
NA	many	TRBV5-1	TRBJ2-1	CASSLALEQFF	TGCGCCAGCAGCTTGGCACTAGAGCAGTTCTTC
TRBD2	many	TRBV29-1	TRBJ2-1	CSVSRLAGGAGAYNEQFF	TGCAGCGTGAGCCGACTAGCGGGAGGAGCAGGCGCCTACAATGAGCAGTTCTTC
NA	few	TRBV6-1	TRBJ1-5	CASSLTQGVGNQPQHF	TGTGCCAGCAGTTTAACACAGGGCGTCGGCAATCAGCCCCAGCATTTT
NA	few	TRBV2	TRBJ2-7	CASAPGQPLRAWYF	TGTGCCAGCGCCCCGGGACAACCACTACGGGCATGGTACTTC